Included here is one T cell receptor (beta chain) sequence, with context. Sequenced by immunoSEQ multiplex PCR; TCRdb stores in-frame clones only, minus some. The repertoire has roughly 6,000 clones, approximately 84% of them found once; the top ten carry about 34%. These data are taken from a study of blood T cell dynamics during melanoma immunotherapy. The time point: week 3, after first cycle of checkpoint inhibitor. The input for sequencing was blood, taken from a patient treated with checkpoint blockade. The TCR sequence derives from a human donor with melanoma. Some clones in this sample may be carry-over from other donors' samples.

The DNA for the CDR3 is TGTGCCAGTAGTGGGCTAGTGGGGACAGATACGCAGTATTTT. Amino acids: CASSGLVGTDTQYF. J is TRBJ2-3 and V is TRBV7-9; D is undetermined. V was cut by 9 bases and J by 3 bases, with 16 bases left in between. Germline CDR1 SEHNR, CDR2 FQNEAQ (reference sequence). The CDR3 runs to 14 residues.